This record concerns one T cell receptor (beta chain) sequence. The antigen remains unidentified. This CDR3 contains 14 residues. From germline, CDR1 is SGDLS and CDR2 YYNGEE. Germline trimming cut 5 bases from V and 2 bases from J; bases unmatched to any gene: 6. These data belong to a study of T-cell memory formation after mild COVID-19. Turning to the study itself: Largely, the TCR clusters proved donor specific. Study-wide points: Largely, contracting CD4+ clones fell within CM and EM, and contracting CD8+ clones within EMRA. The finding that pre-infection memory included some responding clones suggested that cross-reactive memory joined.

Each CDR3 protein is one row after TCRdb ran MiXCR on the 5' RACE reads. The table shows a few hundred thousand distinct CDR3 sequences, with 16% occurring only once. The V call is TRBV9, the J call TRBJ2-7, with 8 bases that match TRBD1. This clonotype originated in a man younger than 35 who had mild COVID-19 (a few samples of this study predate the infection). Cell type and time point are not known. The sample consisted of PBMCs or a T cell subset sorted from them (not recorded which). The CDR3 region has the DNA TGTGCCAGCAGTGTTTCACAGGGGGCCTACGAGCAGTACTTC. Protein sequence: CASSVSQGAYEQYF. Based on the CDR3 plus reference TRBV9 and TRBJ2-7, the full variable domain is DSGVTQTPKHLITATGQRVTLRCSPRSGDLSVYWYQQSLDQGLQFLIQYYNGEERAKGNILERFSAQQFPDLHSELNLSSLELGDSALYFCASSVSQGAYEQYFGPGTRLTVT.